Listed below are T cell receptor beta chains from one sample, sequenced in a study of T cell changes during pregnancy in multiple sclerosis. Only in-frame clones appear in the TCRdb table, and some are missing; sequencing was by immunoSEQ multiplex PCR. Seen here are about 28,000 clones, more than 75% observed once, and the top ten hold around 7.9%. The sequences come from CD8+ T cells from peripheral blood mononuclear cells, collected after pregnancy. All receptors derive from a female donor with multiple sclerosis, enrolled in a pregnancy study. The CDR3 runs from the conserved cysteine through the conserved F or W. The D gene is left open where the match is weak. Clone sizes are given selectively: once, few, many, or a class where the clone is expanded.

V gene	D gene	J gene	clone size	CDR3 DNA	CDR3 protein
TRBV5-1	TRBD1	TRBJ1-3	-	TGCGCCAGCAGCTGGGGACTTAGGGGACAGCGCTCTGGAAACACCATATATTTT	CASSWGLRGQRSGNTIYF
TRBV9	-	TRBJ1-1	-	TGTGCCAGCAGCGGTTTGAGGGCAGAAGCTTTCTTT	CASSGLRAEAFF
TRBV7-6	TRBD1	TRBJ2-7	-	TGTGCCAGCAGCTTGGGACAGGGGCCCGAGCAGTACTTC	CASSLGQGPEQYF
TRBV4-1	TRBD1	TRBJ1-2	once	TGCGCCAGCAGCCAAGTTCCAGGGGGCGGCTATGGCTACACCTTC	CASSQVPGGGYGYTF
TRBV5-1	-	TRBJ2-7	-	TGCGCCAGCAGCTTGACAGCCCGATCCTACGAGCAGTACTTC	CASSLTARSYEQYF
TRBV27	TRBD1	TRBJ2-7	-	TGTGCCAGCAGTCAAGGGACAGTGTTCTACGAGCAGTACTTC	CASSQGTVFYEQYF
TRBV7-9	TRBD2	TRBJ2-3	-	TGTGCCAGCAGCTTAGCTTCCGGGGGGAGCACAGATACGCAGTATTTT	CASSLASGGSTDTQYF
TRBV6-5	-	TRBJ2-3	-	TGTGCCAGCAGTTACCCGCGCGGGCTGGATACGCAGTATTTT	CASSYPRGLDTQYF
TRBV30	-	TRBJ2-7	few	TGTGCCTGGACCAGGACGGCGGAGGCGTACGAGCAGTACTTC	CAWTRTAEAYEQYF
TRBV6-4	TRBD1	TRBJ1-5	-	TGTGCCAGCAGGATTGAACAGGGGGGTCTTGATCAGCCCCAGCATTTT	CASRIEQGGLDQPQHF
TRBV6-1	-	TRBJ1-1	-	TGTGCCAGCACCCCCCAGGGGACCACTGAAGCTTTCTTT	CASTPQGTTEAFF
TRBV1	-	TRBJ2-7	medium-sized	TGCACCAGCAGCCAAGATCAGGGGTACGAGCAGTACTTC	CTSSQDQGYEQYF
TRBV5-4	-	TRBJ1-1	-	TGTGCCAGCAGCTCACACGGGACTGAAGCTTTCTTT	CASSSHGTEAFF
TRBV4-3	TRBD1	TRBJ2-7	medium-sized	TGCGCCAGCAGCCAAGCAGGGGGCCATCCCTACGAGCAGTACTTC	CASSQAGGHPYEQYF
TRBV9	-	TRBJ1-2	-	TGTGCCAGCAGCGTAGCTGCCCCCTCGGAAACAGGATTTAGCGGCTACACCTTC	CASSVAAPSETGFSGYTF
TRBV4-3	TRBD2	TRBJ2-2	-	TGCGCCAGCAGCCACCGGGGGGGCGTTGGCGGGGAGCTGTTTTTT	CASSHRGGVGGELFF
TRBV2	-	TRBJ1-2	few	TGTGCCAGCAGTGAAGCGCTTGGAGGGATTTATGGCTACACCTTC	CASSEALGGIYGYTF
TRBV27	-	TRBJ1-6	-	TGTGCCAGCAGTTTTGGGGGGTTTTCACCCCTCCACTTT	CASSFGGFSPLHF
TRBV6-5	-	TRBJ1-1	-	TGTGCCAGCAGTTACGGCGGGAACACTGAAGCTTTCTTT	CASSYGGNTEAFF
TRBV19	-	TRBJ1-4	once	TGTGCCAGTAGGCCCCCGACAGGATTTAATGAAAAACTGTTTTTT	CASRPPTGFNEKLFF
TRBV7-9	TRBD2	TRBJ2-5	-	TGTGCCAGCAGCTCTCTAGCGGGGTGGGACCAAGAGACCCAGTACTTC	CASSSLAGWDQETQYF
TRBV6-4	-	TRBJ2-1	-	TGTGCCACCGCACTAGATAGCTCCTACAATGAGCAGTTCTTC	CATALDSSYNEQFF
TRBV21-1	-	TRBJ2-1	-	TGTGCCAGCAGCAAAGGACAGGGGATAGATTCGTTTGAGCAGTTCTTC	CASSKGQGIDSFEQFF
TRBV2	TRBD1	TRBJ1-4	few	TGTGCCAGCAGTGAAGCTAGACCGGGCCTCTTGACAGGGAGACTGTTTTTT	CASSEARPGLLTGRLFF
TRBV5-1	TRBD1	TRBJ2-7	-	TGCGCCAGCAGCTCTCCTGTGGCAGGGGGCAACGAGCAGTACTTC	CASSSPVAGGNEQYF
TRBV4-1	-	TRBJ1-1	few	TGCGCCAGCAGCCCGTTACACCAGAACACTGAAGCTTTCTTT	CASSPLHQNTEAFF
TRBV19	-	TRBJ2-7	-	TGTGCCAGTACCGACAGATTTGGGTCCTACGAGCAGTACTTC	CASTDRFGSYEQYF
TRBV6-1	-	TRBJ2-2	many	TGTGCCAGCCCAGGGGACAACTTTCACACCGGGGAGCTGTTTTTT	CASPGDNFHTGELFF
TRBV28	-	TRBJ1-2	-	TGTGCCAGCAGTTTACGCGGGGGGATGGTTGGCTACACCTTC	CASSLRGGMVGYTF
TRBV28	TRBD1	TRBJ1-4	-	TGTGCCAGCAGTTTATTAAGACAGGGGGGGGATGAAAAACTGTTTTTT	CASSLLRQGGDEKLFF
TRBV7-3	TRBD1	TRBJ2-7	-	TGTGCCAGCAGCCCCCCCCGGGACAGGGGTGCCCACGAGCAGTACTTC	CASSPPRDRGAHEQYF
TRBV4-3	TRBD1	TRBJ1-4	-	TGCGCCAGCAGCCAAACCCGAGGGGGCGCGGGTGAAAAACTGTTTTTT	CASSQTRGGAGEKLFF
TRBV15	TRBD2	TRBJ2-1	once	TGTGCCACCAGCAGAGATGTAATCCTAGCGGGGACCCTCAATGAGCAGTTCTTC	CATSRDVILAGTLNEQFF
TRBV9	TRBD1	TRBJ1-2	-	TGTGCCAGCAGCCCCGGACAGGCCTTCGGCTACACCTTC	CASSPGQAFGYTF
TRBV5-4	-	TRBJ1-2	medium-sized	TGTGCCAGCAGCTTTTCCGGGAGCTATGGCTACACCTTC	CASSFSGSYGYTF
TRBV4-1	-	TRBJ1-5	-	TGCGCCAGCAGCCCCCGGCCCGGGAGCAATCAGCCCCAGCATTTT	CASSPRPGSNQPQHF
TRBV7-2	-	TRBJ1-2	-	TGTGCCAGCAGCCCGGGACTGGGCGGGTACTATGGCTACACCTTC	CASSPGLGGYYGYTF
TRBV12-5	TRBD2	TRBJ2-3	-	TGTGCTAGTGGTTTGCTAGCGGGGGTCACAGATACGCAGTATTTT	CASGLLAGVTDTQYF
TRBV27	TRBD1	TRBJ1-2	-	TGTGCCAGCACCCCGACAGGGGCGGGCTACGGCTACACCTTC	CASTPTGAGYGYTF
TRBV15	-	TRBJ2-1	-	TGTGCCACCAGCAGAGATGGGCAGGGCCTAACAATGAACGATGCGCAGTTCTTC	CATSRDGQGLTMNDAQFF
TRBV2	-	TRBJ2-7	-	TGTGCCAGCAGTGACCCGGACAGGGAGGGTAACGAGCAGTACTTC	CASSDPDREGNEQYF